Following are 24 T cell receptor beta chains from one sample sequenced in a study of T cells after yellow fever vaccination. TCRdb passed the 5' RACE reads through MiXCR, listing each CDR3 protein once. Altogether approximately 74,000 distinct CDR3 sequences are present, approximately 7% being singletons, with the ten largest covering 35%. The sample consisted of CD8+ T cells sorted from PBMCs, taken 4 to 5 days after the first yellow fever vaccination. These receptor sequences come from a man aged 18 to 30 who received the YFV17D yellow fever vaccine.

The V and J genes are TRBV2 and TRBJ1-1; D is possibly TRBD1 (5 bases). The CDR3 is 13 residues long. In germline, CDR1 is SNHLY, CDR2 FYNNEI. V lost 7 bases and J lost 2, with 11 bases in between. The CDR3 reads CASTRGVNTEAFF. CDR3 in DNA: TGTGCCAGCACTCGGGGGGTCAACACTGAAGCTTTCTTT.

This clonotype was recorded many times. The rearrangement links TRBV4-3 to TRBJ1-1, with 8 bases aligning to TRBD1. The CDR3 sequence is 16 residues long. CDR1 is LGHNA, CDR2 YSLEER, per germline. Trimming cost V 0 bases and J 4 bases; bases outside gene matches: 7. The CDR3 is CASSQDDGTGRTEAFF. CDR3 in DNA: TGCGCCAGCAGCCAAGATGACGGGACAGGCCGCACTGAAGCTTTCTTT.

The rearrangement joins TRBV29-1 to TRBJ1-3; D gene unclear. Between the trimmed V and J ends, which lost 8 bases and 2 bases, there was a span of 10 bases. The CDR3 has 12 amino acids. The V gene's germline CDR1 is SQVTM and CDR2 ANQGSEA. The CDR3 is CSFRGPGNTIYF. DNA of the CDR3: TGCAGCTTCCGGGGTCCTGGAAACACCATATATTTT.

At least ten counts were recorded for this clonotype. This chain joins TRBV7-2 and TRBJ1-1, with D maybe TRBD1 (5 bases). This CDR3 is 12 amino acids long. CDR1 is SGHTA and CDR2 is FQGNSA in the germline V gene. V lost 3 bases to trimming and J lost 6 bases, with 8 bases between them. The CDR3 protein is CASSFRDPEAFF. DNA for the CDR3: TGTGCCAGCAGCTTCAGGGACCCTGAAGCTTTCTTT.

DNA for the CDR3: TGTGCCAGCAGCGCAAGGGGTCTTAGTGATCTAGCCAAAAACATTCAGTACTTC. It yields the protein CASSARGLSDLAKNIQYF. The rearrangement uses TRBV11-2 and TRBJ2-4; maybe TRBD1 (5 bases). This CDR3 region has 18 residues. Germline CDR1 SGHAT, CDR2 FQNNGV. The V gene lost 5 bases and the J gene lost 0 bases, with 20 bases spanning the gap.

This clonotype was detected many times. For the CDR3, the DNA is TGCAGTGCTAGAGAGGGGCTAGCTCAGCCCCAGCATTTT. As protein: CSAREGLAQPQHF. The V call is TRBV20-1, the J call TRBJ1-5; a possible D gene is TRBD1 (5 bases). V lost 0 bases to trimming and J lost 6 bases, with 9 bases between them. CDR3 length equals 13 residues. Germline V gives CDR1 DFQATT, CDR2 SNEGSKA (reference sequence).

Regarding this clonotype: This may be a read error: a much more frequent sequence differs by one nucleotide. This rearrangement joins TRBV7-7 to TRBJ2-5; 7 nucleotides line up with TRBD2. This CDR3 spans 14 amino acids. V gave up 5 bases and J gave up 4 bases; unmatched junction bases: 7. CDR1 is SSHAT and CDR2 is FNYEAQ in the germline V gene (reference sequence). CDR3 loop: CASSPTSAGETQYF. DNA of the CDR3: TGTGCCAGCAGCCCTACTAGCGCTGGAGAGACCCAGTACTTC.

This clonotype was seen at least ten times. CDR3 amino acids: CASSLRTGGDEKLFF. The CDR3 bases are TGCGCCAGCAGCTTACGGACAGGGGGCGATGAAAAACTGTTTTTT. The chain joins TRBV4-1 to TRBJ1-4; TRBD1 matches 11 bases. Germline assignment: CDR1 MGHRA and CDR2 YSYEKL. J was trimmed by 6 bases and V by 5 bases; bases with no gene match: 5. The length of the CDR3 is 15 residues.

V gene TRBV3-1 combines with J gene TRBJ2-2; no clear D. The germline V gene has CDR1 LGHDT and CDR2 YNNKEL (reference sequence). V lost 4 bases and J 8 bases, leaving 17 bases between the germline ends. The CDR3 is 15 amino acids. CDR3 amino acids: CASSRIGQSKGELFF. The CDR3 nucleotides are TGTGCCAGCAGCCGCATAGGTCAGTCGAAGGGGGAGCTGTTTTTT. Using reference TRBV3-1 and TRBJ2-2 for the parts outside the CDR3, the full variable domain is DTAVSQTPKYLVTQMGNDKSIKCEQNLGHDTMYWYKQDSKKFLKIMFSYNNKELIINETVPNRFSPKSPDKAHLNLHINSLELGDSAVYFCASSRIGQSKGELFFGEGSRLTVL.

This clonotype appeared a few times. J is TRBJ2-7 and V is TRBV7-9, with 9 bases fitting TRBD2. There are 14 residues in the CDR3. V was pared by 1 base and J by 7 bases, with 5 bases of the junction left unmatched. Germline V CDR1 and CDR2: SEHNR, FQNEAQ (reference sequence). CDR3 nucleotides: TGTGCCAGCAGCTTAGGGGTAGCGGGGGAAGAGCAGTACTTC. This codes for CASSLGVAGEEQYF.

The table lists this clonotype with a few counts. The V and J genes are TRBV7-6 and TRBJ2-3; 8 nucleotides align to TRBD2. Germline V gene data show CDR1 as SGHVS and CDR2 as FNYEAQ. This CDR3 comprises 17 residues. The J segment lost 3 bases and the V segment lost 0 bases, leaving 8 bases of the junction unmatched. Written as DNA, the CDR3 is TGTGCCAGCAGCTTAGCGTCCGGCGGGGGGCAGACAGATACGCAGTATTTT. Amino acids: CASSLASGGGQTDTQYF.

This clonotype was counted only a few times. This chain uses TRBV27 with TRBJ2-3; TRBD2 matches 9 bases. This CDR3 region has 16 residues. Per the germline V gene, CDR1 is MNHEY and CDR2 is SMNVEV (reference sequence). With 1 base clipped from V and 5 bases from J, the junction kept 7 bases outside the gene matches. CDR3 in DNA: TGTGCCAGCAGTTTATGGGGCGGGGGGGCCTTAGATACGCAGTATTTT. Amino acid sequence: CASSLWGGGALDTQYF.

V and J are TRBV20-1 and TRBJ1-1; the D is unclear. This CDR3 comprises 12 residues. Per the germline V gene, CDR1 is DFQATT and CDR2 is SNEGSKA (reference sequence). The ends were cut back, 5 bases at V and 1 base at J, with 8 bases in the middle. The CDR3 DNA is TGCAGTGCTTTGGCGGAGAACACTGAAGCTTTCTTT. Residues: CSALAENTEAFF.

This clonotype appeared many times. The rearrangement joins TRBV5-1 to TRBJ2-2, with TRBD1 matching over 7 bases. J was trimmed by 3 bases and V by 0 bases; bases with no gene match: 8. Per the germline V gene, CDR1 is SGHRS and CDR2 is YFSETQ. This CDR3 has 17 amino acids. CDR3 DNA sequence: TGCGCCAGCAGCTTGGCCTCGAGACAGGGCTACACCGGGGAGCTGTTTTTT. It encodes CASSLASRQGYTGELFF.

This clonotype appeared a few times. The chain joins TRBV19 to TRBJ1-5; TRBD1 matches 9 bases. The CDR3 spans 15 residues. V gave up 0 bases and J gave up 7 bases; unmatched junction bases: 4. CDR1 and CDR2 (germline): LNHDA, SQIVND (reference sequence). The CDR3 bases are TGTGCCAGTAGTATAGAATCGGGACAGGGCCAGCCCCAGCATTTT. It encodes CASSIESGQGQPQHF. Full variable domain (outside the CDR3, taken from reference TRBV19 and TRBJ1-5): DGGITQSPKYLFRKEGQNVTLSCEQNLNHDAMYWYRQDPGQGLRLIYYSQIVNDFQKGDIAEGYSVSREKKESFPLTVTSAQKNPTAFYLCASSIESGQGQPQHFGDGTRLSIL.

By proportion, this clonotype is medium-sized (0.01 to 0.1%). The genes are TRBV6-2 or TRBV6-3 and TRBJ2-7; 12 nucleotides line up with TRBD2. This CDR3 region has 17 residues. Germline CDR1 MNHEY, CDR2 SVGEGT. V lost 4 bases, J lost 1 base, and 8 bases stayed unmatched. The CDR3 loop is CASSSLTSGGISYEQYF. CDR3 DNA: TGTGCCAGCAGTTCCCTCACTAGCGGGGGGATTTCCTACGAGCAGTACTTC.

The J gene is TRBJ1-1, the V gene TRBV7-2; 10 bases are shared with TRBD1. The CDR3 runs 16 residues. Per the germline V gene, CDR1 is SGHTA and CDR2 is FQGNSA. J gave up 1 base and V 5 bases, and 7 bases lay outside the gene matches. The CDR3 DNA reads as TGTGCCAGCAGCATCTGGGACAGGGGACCGAACACTGAAGCTTTCTTT. It is translated as CASSIWDRGPNTEAFF.

Comment on this clonotype: One junction end disagrees with the germline gene, perhaps due to a read error. The chain carries TRBV4-2 and TRBJ2-5; 9 positions match TRBD2. Germline V gene data show CDR1 as LGHNA and CDR2 as YNFKEQ. CDR3 length equals 18 residues. The CDR3 here is CASSQDLEASGDQQTQYF. DNA of the CDR3: TGTGCCAGCAGCCAAGATCTTGAGGCTAGCGGGGACCAACAGACCCAGTACTTC.

The sample holds many counts of this clonotype. The chain recombines TRBV29-1 with TRBJ2-2; no clear D gene. CDR1 is SQVTM, CDR2 ANQGSEA, per germline. This CDR3 has 13 amino acids. V lost 3 bases and J lost 2, with 7 bases in between. CDR3 sequence reads: CSVDRPNTGELFF. The CDR3 DNA sequence: TGCAGCGTTGATAGACCTAACACCGGGGAGCTGTTTTTT.

This clonotype was recorded at least ten times. The CDR3 is CASSSSGAAYEQYF. The CDR3 DNA is TGTGCCAGCAGCTCTAGCGGGGCCGCCTACGAGCAGTACTTC. The chain combines TRBV9 with TRBJ2-7, with 9 bases aligning to TRBD2. This CDR3 has 14 amino acids. The V gene end was trimmed by 4 bases and the J gene end by 2 bases; junction bases not matched to a gene: 4. Germline loops: CDR1 SGDLS, CDR2 YYNGEE.

This clonotype was observed at least ten times. The V gene is TRBV12-3 or TRBV12-4, the J gene TRBJ2-1; D unresolved. The CDR3 contains 12 residues. Deletions cut 2 bases from V and 9 bases from J, with 8 bases between. CDR3 DNA: TGTGCCAGCAGTTTATCCGACGCTGAGCAGTTCTTC. Protein sequence: CASSLSDAEQFF.

This clonotype was recorded at least ten times. The chain has TRBV4-3 and TRBJ2-7; D might be TRBD1 (6 bases). V gave up 1 base and J gave up 2 bases, with 21 bases separating them. The CDR3 runs to 18 residues. Germline loops: CDR1 LGHNA, CDR2 YSLEER. CDR3 sequence: CASSQGPRDRSRPYEQYF. The CDR3 nucleotides are TGCGCCAGCAGCCAAGGCCCCCGCGACAGGTCCCGTCCCTACGAGCAGTACTTC.

This clonotype was counted many times. The chain carries TRBV9 and TRBJ2-1, with TRBD2 matching over 11 bases. V lost 6 bases and J lost 2; bases outside the gene matches: 4. The CDR3 spans 15 residues. Germline V lookup: CDR1 SGDLS, CDR2 YYNGEE. The CDR3: CASTHSGGAYNEQFF. CDR3 coding DNA: TGTGCCAGCACCCATAGCGGGGGGGCCTACAATGAGCAGTTCTTC.

This clonotype has only a few counts. This chain joins TRBV10-2 and TRBJ2-7; 11 positions match TRBD1. This CDR3 has 15 residues. V shed 8 bases, J shed 0 bases, and the junction held 6 bases outside the gene matches. The V gene's germline CDR1 is WSHSY and CDR2 SAAADI. CDR3 sequence: CASQAGTGGSYEQYF. CDR3 nucleotides: TGCGCCAGCCAAGCGGGGACAGGGGGCTCCTACGAGCAGTACTTC.